This is a list of T cell receptor beta chains from one sample in a study of monozygotic twins with cystic fibrosis. Method: immunoSEQ multiplex PCR; TCRdb's copy keeps in-frame clones and lacks some. The sample lists around 26,000 clones; 96% were seen once. The sample consisted of blood. The receptors here all came from a girl under 10 years old with cystic fibrosis. Both conserved end residues are trimmed from each CDR3.

>TRBJ2-4|TRBV19
ASTLGGSSIQY
>TRBJ1-2|TRBV28
ASSLTGSAWHGYT
>TRBJ2-5|TRBV11-3
ASSSSGQQETQY
>TRBJ2-7|TRBV30
AWSVGPPEQY
>TRBJ2-2|TRBV29-1
SVASSMNTGELF
>TRBJ2-7|TRBV7-2
ASSSPGYEQY
>TRBJ1-5|TRBV28
ASSSARTGEDQPQH
>TRBJ2-5|TRBV7-6
ASSLDLQGWETQY
>TRBJ2-7|TRBV6-1
ASIGGPPDEQY
>TRBJ2-5|TRBV5-1
ASSLDRGRRETQY
>TRBJ1-1|TRBV19
ASRPDSPTEAF
>TRBJ2-1|TRBV29-1
SVRGSGSLDNEQF
>TRBJ2-7|TRBV7-9
ASSSRGPAYEQY
>TRBJ2-3|TRBV7-9
ASSSTSGRPGDTQY
>TRBJ2-3|TRBV19
ASERAGFTDTQY
>TRBJ2-1|TRBV7-2
ASSFVSGGDNEQF
>TRBJ2-7|TRBV18
ASSPQRDGVYEQY
>TRBJ1-2|TRBV11-3
ASSSRDRGGYT
>TRBJ2-1|TRBV9
ASSATSGLYYNEQF
>TRBJ2-1|TRBV9
ASSPPDYHNEQF
>TRBJ2-7|TRBV7-8
ASSLPGGAYEQY
>TRBJ1-5|TRBV5-5
ASSLRGTEYSNQPQH
>TRBJ2-7|TRBV2
ASTLAGYEQY